Listed below are T cell receptor beta chains from one sample, sequenced in a study of T cells in localized non-small cell lung cancer. Generated by immunoSEQ multiplex PCR, the TCRdb table keeps only in-frame clones and is missing some. The table lists 61,000 or so clones, just over 85% of them singletons. Here the sequenced sample was peripheral blood, taken before any cancer treatment. Source of these receptors: a woman aged 35 to 69 with stage I lung adenocarcinoma. The CDR3 runs from the conserved cysteine through the conserved F or W. Fields, in order: D gene, clone size, J gene, V gene, CDR3 DNA, CDR3 protein. A D gene is named only where the DNA matches it firmly. Rows give clone size only sometimes, using once, few, many, or a class for an expanded clone.

D gene: TRBD1; clone size: NA; J gene: TRBJ2-5; V gene: TRBV10-3; CDR3 DNA: TGTGCCATCAGGCAGGGGACAGGGGTACAAGAGACCCAGTACTTC; CDR3 protein: CAIRQGTGVQETQYF
D gene: NA; clone size: NA; J gene: TRBJ1-1; V gene: TRBV6-5; CDR3 DNA: TGTGCCAGCAGCTACTCCGGTGAAGCTTTCTTT; CDR3 protein: CASSYSGEAFF
D gene: TRBD1; clone size: few; J gene: TRBJ1-5; V gene: TRBV13; CDR3 DNA: TGTGCCAGCAGCCACAGGGGTAGCAATCAGCCCCAGCATTTT; CDR3 protein: CASSHRGSNQPQHF
D gene: NA; clone size: medium-sized; J gene: TRBJ1-1; V gene: TRBV11-2; CDR3 DNA: TGTGCCAGCAGCTTAGATCCCGGACGGGGTGAAGCTTTCTTT; CDR3 protein: CASSLDPGRGEAFF
D gene: NA; clone size: NA; J gene: TRBJ1-4; V gene: TRBV14; CDR3 DNA: TGTGCCAGCAGCCAAGAAAGACCTTTCTCGTTATCCAGTGAAAAACTGTTTTTT; CDR3 protein: CASSQERPFSLSSEKLFF
D gene: TRBD1; clone size: NA; J gene: TRBJ2-7; V gene: TRBV27; CDR3 DNA: TGCGCCAGCAGTTTGGGACAGGGGTCCTACGAGCAGTACTTC; CDR3 protein: CASSLGQGSYEQYF
D gene: NA; clone size: NA; J gene: TRBJ1-2; V gene: TRBV15; CDR3 DNA: TGTGCCACCAGCAGTCGCGGGGACACCCTCTATGGCTACACCTTC; CDR3 protein: CATSSRGDTLYGYTF
D gene: NA; clone size: NA; J gene: TRBJ1-4; V gene: TRBV2; CDR3 DNA: TGTGCCAGCAGCCCTAGTGAAAAACTGTTTTTT; CDR3 protein: CASSPSEKLFF
D gene: TRBD1; clone size: NA; J gene: TRBJ2-1; V gene: TRBV2; CDR3 DNA: TGTGCCAGCAGTGAAGCAGGAACCGGGACAGACCTCGACAATGAGCAGTTCTTC; CDR3 protein: CASSEAGTGTDLDNEQFF
D gene: TRBD1; clone size: NA; J gene: TRBJ1-5; V gene: TRBV6-5; CDR3 DNA: TGTGCCAGCAGTTCCCTCGACAGGGGAGGTCGTCAGCCCCAGCATTTT; CDR3 protein: CASSSLDRGGRQPQHF
D gene: NA; clone size: NA; J gene: TRBJ1-2; V gene: TRBV4-3; CDR3 DNA: TGCGCCAGCAGCCAAGAAGCGTACAGTACTAACTATGGCTACACCTTC; CDR3 protein: CASSQEAYSTNYGYTF
D gene: TRBD1; clone size: NA; J gene: TRBJ2-7; V gene: TRBV6-6; CDR3 DNA: TGTGCCAGCAGGGGGACAGGGAGGTACGAGCAGTACTTC; CDR3 protein: CASRGTGRYEQYF
D gene: NA; clone size: NA; J gene: TRBJ2-7; V gene: TRBV28; CDR3 DNA: TGTGCCAGCAGTTTATGGGGGGCATATGGCGAGCAGTACTTC; CDR3 protein: CASSLWGAYGEQYF
D gene: NA; clone size: NA; J gene: TRBJ1-2; V gene: TRBV14; CDR3 DNA: TGTGCCAGCAGCCCAGGACGGTATGGCTACACCTTC; CDR3 protein: CASSPGRYGYTF
D gene: NA; clone size: NA; J gene: TRBJ2-3; V gene: TRBV28; CDR3 DNA: TGTGCCAGCAGTTCCGGGACTCACACAGATACGCAGTATTTT; CDR3 protein: CASSSGTHTDTQYF
D gene: TRBD2; clone size: NA; J gene: TRBJ2-2; V gene: TRBV7-2; CDR3 DNA: TGTGCCAGCGGCCCGACTAGCGGCGCTAACACCGGGGAGCTGTTTTTT; CDR3 protein: CASGPTSGANTGELFF
D gene: NA; clone size: NA; J gene: TRBJ1-2; V gene: TRBV7-6; CDR3 DNA: TGTGCCAGCAGCCGCCTGCGGGGGAAGGGGTATGGCTACACCTTC; CDR3 protein: CASSRLRGKGYGYTF
D gene: NA; clone size: NA; J gene: TRBJ2-7; V gene: TRBV6-1; CDR3 DNA: TGTGCCAGCAGCGGCCTGAACCCCTACGAGCAGTACTTC; CDR3 protein: CASSGLNPYEQYF
D gene: TRBD1; clone size: NA; J gene: TRBJ2-6; V gene: TRBV19; CDR3 DNA: TGTGCCACCCAGCATAGGGACAGGGGCTCCTCTGGGGCCAACGTCCTGACTTTC; CDR3 protein: CATQHRDRGSSGANVLTF
D gene: NA; clone size: once; J gene: TRBJ2-1; V gene: TRBV2; CDR3 DNA: TGTGCCAGCAGTGAAGCGGATCCGTTAGCGGATATTAGCTCCTACAATGAGCAGTTCTTC; CDR3 protein: CASSEADPLADISSYNEQFF
D gene: NA; clone size: NA; J gene: TRBJ2-3; V gene: TRBV29-1; CDR3 DNA: TGCAGCGTACGATACACAGATACGCAGTATTTT; CDR3 protein: CSVRYTDTQYF
D gene: TRBD1; clone size: NA; J gene: TRBJ1-2; V gene: TRBV30; CDR3 DNA: TGTGCCTGGAGTCACCGACAGGGAATAAGGAATAACTATGGCTACACCTTC; CDR3 protein: CAWSHRQGIRNNYGYTF
D gene: NA; clone size: NA; J gene: TRBJ1-5; V gene: TRBV4-1; CDR3 DNA: TGCGCCAGCAGCCAAGTGGAGAAGCAAAGGCGGGATCAGCCCCAGCATTTT; CDR3 protein: CASSQVEKQRRDQPQHF
D gene: NA; clone size: NA; J gene: TRBJ1-1; V gene: TRBV7-3; CDR3 DNA: TGTGCCAGCAAACAGAGGGTGAACACTGAAGCTTTCTTT; CDR3 protein: CASKQRVNTEAFF
D gene: NA; clone size: NA; J gene: TRBJ2-1; V gene: TRBV7-2; CDR3 DNA: TGTGCCAGCAGCTCGTACAGGCCGAGGTACAATGAGCAGTTCTTC; CDR3 protein: CASSSYRPRYNEQFF
D gene: NA; clone size: NA; J gene: TRBJ1-4; V gene: TRBV4-3; CDR3 DNA: TGCGCCAGCAGCCAAGACAGGGCGAATGAAAAACTGTTTTTT; CDR3 protein: CASSQDRANEKLFF